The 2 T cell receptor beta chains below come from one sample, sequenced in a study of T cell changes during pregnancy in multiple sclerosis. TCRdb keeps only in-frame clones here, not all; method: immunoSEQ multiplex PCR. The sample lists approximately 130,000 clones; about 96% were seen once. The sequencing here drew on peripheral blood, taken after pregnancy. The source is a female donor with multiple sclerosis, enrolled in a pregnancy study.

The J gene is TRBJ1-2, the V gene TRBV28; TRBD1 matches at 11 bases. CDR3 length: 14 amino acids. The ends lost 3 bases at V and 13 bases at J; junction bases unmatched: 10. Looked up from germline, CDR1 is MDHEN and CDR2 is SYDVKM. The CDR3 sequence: CASSLSGQGALFTF. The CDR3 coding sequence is TGTGCCAGCAGTTTGTCAGGACAGGGGGCCCTCTTCACCTTC.

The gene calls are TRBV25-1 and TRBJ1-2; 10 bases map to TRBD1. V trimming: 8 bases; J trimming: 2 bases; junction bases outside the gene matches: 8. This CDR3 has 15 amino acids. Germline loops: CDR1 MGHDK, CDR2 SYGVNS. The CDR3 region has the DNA TGTGCCAGCGCAAGACAGGGGGCAGCGAACTATGGCTACACCTTC. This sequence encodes CASARQGAANYGYTF.